This TCR beta chain was documented in a study of PD-L1 blockade in urothelial cancer. Study as a whole: Analyses used blood from 3 weeks (second dose) and 6 weeks after treatment start.

There are 17 residues in the CDR3. V lost 4 bases and J 0 bases, leaving 18 bases between the germline ends. CDR1 is SGDLS and CDR2 is YYNGEE in the germline V gene. PCRs each included synthetic TCR analog templates spiked in. Repertoires were generated with immunoSEQ multiplex PCR, while TCRdb's copy carries only in-frame clones and drops some. Of some 84,000 clones in the sample, more than 75% were seen once. Specimen: PBMCs, collected around atezolizumab (anti-PD-L1) treatment. V gene TRBV9 combines with J gene TRBJ2-3, with a tentative D call TRBD1 (5 bases). The TCR was taken from a man between 65 and 80 years old with urothelial cancer. CDR3 coding DNA: TGTGCCAGCAGCAGTAAACGGCAGGGCGGAAGCACAGATACGCAGTATTTT. Residues: CASSSKRQGGSTDTQYF.